Each of the 32 T cell receptor beta chains below was sequenced from the same sample in a study of T-cell memory formation after mild COVID-19. Using its own MiXCR run on the 5' RACE reads, TCRdb lists one record per CDR3 protein. The table shows 150,000 to 200,000 distinct CDR3 sequences, with 30% to 35% occurring only once. The material sequenced was PBMCs or a T cell subset sorted from them (not recorded which). The receptors shown here come from an adult woman who had mild COVID-19 (a few samples of this study predate the infection). Cell type and time point are not known.

The chain combines TRBV21-1 with TRBJ2-7. TRBV21-1 is assigned pseudogene status. The CDR3 covers 10 residues. CDR3: CASSKEIEYF. The CDR3, as DNA: TGTGCCAGCAGCAAAGAAATTGAGTACTTC.

This clonotype was detected only a few times. J is TRBJ1-1 and V is TRBV20-1, with 9 bases lining up with TRBD1. This CDR3 comprises 15 residues. J was trimmed by 1 base and V by 1 base; bases with no gene match: 4. Germline assignment: CDR1 DFQATT and CDR2 SNEGSKA (reference sequence). Here the CDR3 reads CSARGGDRANTEAFF. CDR3 sequence (DNA): TGCAGTGCTAGAGGTGGGGACAGGGCGAACACTGAAGCTTTCTTT.

V is TRBV4-1 and J is TRBJ2-5, with D unclear. This CDR3 is 14 amino acids long. In germline, CDR1 is MGHRA, CDR2 YSYEKL. Trimming pared 4 bases from V and 1 base from J, leaving 10 bases between. CDR3 residues: CASSLGWIQETQYF. In nucleotides, the CDR3 is TGCGCCAGCAGCCTAGGGTGGATCCAAGAGACCCAGTACTTC.

This chain connects TRBV5-4 to TRBJ2-1; 8 nucleotides align to TRBD1. This CDR3 has 14 residues. CDR1 SGHNT and CDR2 YYREEE come from the germline V gene (reference sequence). V gave up 4 bases and J gave up 6 bases; unmatched junction bases: 6. This CDR3 is CASSTTGEFNEQFF. As DNA, the CDR3 is TGTGCCAGCAGCACGACAGGGGAGTTCAATGAGCAGTTCTTC.

This chain connects TRBV2 to TRBJ2-7; 10 positions match TRBD1. The CDR3 sequence is 15 residues long. Germline-derived CDR1 and CDR2 are SNHLY and FYNNEI. V was clipped by 7 bases and J by 3 bases; unmatched bases: 9. The CDR3 here is CASTLRDRGLYEQYF. The CDR3 nucleotides read TGTGCCAGCACCCTCCGAGACAGGGGGCTCTACGAGCAGTACTTC.

The chain joins TRBV12-5 to TRBJ2-5; D uncertain. Trimming stripped 6 bases from V and 4 bases from J, with 12 bases between. The CDR3 contains 13 residues. The germline CDR1 and CDR2 sequences are LGHNT and FRNRAP. CDR3 nucleotides: TGTGCTAGTGGCACCCTGGCCGGAGAGACCCAGTACTTC. Encoded protein: CASGTLAGETQYF.

This sequence joins TRBV12-3 or TRBV12-4 and TRBJ1-3; D perhaps matches TRBD1 (5 bases). The CDR3 extends over 16 amino acids. The germline V and J ends were trimmed by 3 bases and 0 bases, with 12 bases remaining between them. The CDR3 nucleotides read TGTGCCAGCAGTTTTTGGGACCGTACCTCTGGAAACACCATATATTTT. Translating gives CASSFWDRTSGNTIYF.

The V and J genes are TRBV12-3 or TRBV12-4 and TRBJ2-7, with D maybe TRBD2 (6 bases). This CDR3 region has 16 residues. Trimming cost V 4 bases and J 7 bases, with 23 bases left between them. The CDR3 DNA reads as TGTGCCAGCAGTTCCTACCGATCCGGGACTCCCGGGGAGCAGTACTTC. Translation: CASSSYRSGTPGEQYF.

This clonotype has only a few counts. The chain employs TRBV19 and TRBJ1-2, with D unresolved. Germline CDR1 is LNHDA and CDR2 is SQIVND (reference sequence). The V gene lost 3 bases and the J gene lost 3 bases, with 14 bases spanning the gap. CDR3 length: 15 residues. CDR3 coding DNA: TGTGCCAGTAGTATGAATCCGTTTGACTACTATGGCTACACCTTC. Translation gives CASSMNPFDYYGYTF.

V usage is TRBV6-5 and J usage is TRBJ1-2; D not certain. V was cut by 5 bases and J by 8 bases, with 15 bases left in between. CDR3 length: 13 amino acids. CDR1 and CDR2 (germline): MNHEY, SVGAGI. The CDR3 DNA reads as TGTGCCAGCAGTCAGTACAAGGGTGGGGGCTACACCTTC. Its translation is CASSQYKGGGYTF.

This clonotype was recorded a few times. The chain joins TRBV15 to TRBJ1-1; D remains ambiguous. The V end was cut by 0 bases, the J end by 5 bases, with 10 bases between. The CDR3 has 14 residues. In germline, CDR1 is LNHNV, CDR2 YYDKDF (reference sequence). CDR3 amino acids: CATSRELGQTEAFF. CDR3 sequence (DNA): TGTGCCACCAGCAGAGAGTTAGGGCAAACTGAAGCTTTCTTT.

The genes are TRBV7-2 and TRBJ2-7; D call uncertain. The V end lost 5 bases, the J end lost 3 bases, and 17 bases lay between the germline ends. The germline V gene encodes CDR1 SGHTA and CDR2 FQGNSA. The CDR3 is 15 amino acids. The CDR3 sequence is CASSQPNLGYYEQYF. In DNA form, the CDR3 reads TGTGCCAGCAGCCAGCCAAATCTAGGGTACTACGAGCAGTACTTC.

The sample holds a few counts of this clonotype. The chain joins TRBV15 to TRBJ2-3; 9 positions agree with TRBD1. The length of the CDR3 is 16 residues. Germline CDR1 is LNHNV and CDR2 is YYDKDF (reference sequence). Germline trimming cut 0 bases from V and 1 base from J; bases unmatched to any gene: 2. The CDR3: CATSRDRTGGTDTQYF. The CDR3 region has the DNA TGTGCCACCAGCAGAGACAGGACAGGGGGCACAGATACGCAGTATTTT.

The chain couples TRBV15 to TRBJ2-7; 9 bases line up with TRBD1. Germline-derived CDR1 and CDR2 are LNHNV and YYDKDF (reference sequence). The CDR3 loop spans 16 amino acids. V lost 3 bases and J lost 1; bases outside the gene matches: 7. CDR3 bases: TGTGCCACCAGCAGTTGGGCCGGGACAGGGTCCTACGAGCAGTACTTC. Its translation: CATSSWAGTGSYEQYF.

This clonotype occurred a few times. This chain links TRBV4-1 with TRBJ1-1; possible D gene TRBD1, 5 bases. The CDR3 is made up of 14 amino acids. Trimming cost V 0 bases and J 4 bases, with 9 bases left between them. Germline V lookup: CDR1 MGHRA, CDR2 YSYEKL. The CDR3 sequence: CASSQEGLGTEAFF. CDR3 bases: TGCGCCAGCAGCCAAGAGGGGCTGGGCACTGAAGCTTTCTTT.

Here the CDR3 reads CASSLAGPAAYEQYF. The CDR3 DNA reads as TGTGCCAGCAGTTTAGCCGGACCAGCCGCCTACGAGCAGTACTTC. The chain couples TRBV27 to TRBJ2-7; D gene ambiguous. Trimming pared 2 bases from V and 2 bases from J, leaving 13 bases between. This CDR3 spans 15 amino acids. From germline, CDR1 is MNHEY and CDR2 SMNVEV (reference sequence).

There are a few counts of this clonotype. V is TRBV7-9 and J is TRBJ1-2, with D uncertain. The CDR3 extends over 15 amino acids. From germline, CDR1 is SEHNR and CDR2 FQNEAQ (reference sequence). Trimming removed 0 bases from V and 8 bases from J, with 16 bases in between. This CDR3 reads CASSLADGPKRGYTF. CDR3 sequence (DNA): TGTGCCAGCAGCTTAGCCGACGGACCGAAACGAGGCTACACCTTC.

The chain combines TRBV29-1 with TRBJ1-2; TRBD1 agrees at 9 bases. Looked up from germline, CDR1 is SQVTM and CDR2 is ANQGSEA. V was pared by 4 bases and J by 7 bases, with 10 bases of the junction left unmatched. CDR3 length equals 14 residues. Here the CDR3 DNA reads TGCAGCGTTGCTAAACAGGGGGCTGGCAGTGGCTACACCTTC. Translating it yields CSVAKQGAGSGYTF.

The V gene is TRBV27, the J gene TRBJ1-1; 7 bases are shared with TRBD1. The CDR3 has 13 amino acids. V lost 6 bases, J lost 6 bases, and 7 bases stayed unmatched. Germline V lookup: CDR1 MNHEY, CDR2 SMNVEV (reference sequence). The CDR3 DNA reads as TGTGCCAGCAGGGCAGGGGGGAATCCTGAAGCTTTCTTT. Protein product: CASRAGGNPEAFF.

The table lists this clonotype with a count of one. V is TRBV15 and J is TRBJ2-7, with D maybe TRBD1 (6 bases). The CDR3 runs 16 residues. The germline V gene has CDR1 LNHNV and CDR2 YYDKDF (reference sequence). The ends were cut back, 0 bases at V and 3 bases at J, with 15 bases in the middle. CDR3 region: CATSRDSGQWVYEQYF. The CDR3 DNA reads TGTGCCACCAGCAGAGATTCGGGACAATGGGTCTACGAGCAGTACTTC.

This chain connects TRBV10-3 to TRBJ1-3; D is uncertain. V lost 3 bases and J lost 0, with 6 bases in between. The CDR3 sequence is 14 residues long. Germline CDR1 reads ENHRY; CDR2 reads SYGVKD. The CDR3 loop reads CAISENSSGNTIYF. The CDR3 DNA follows: TGTGCCATCAGTGAAAACAGCTCTGGAAACACCATATATTTT.

This sequence joins TRBV20-1 and TRBJ2-2, with 9 bases that match TRBD1. The CDR3 runs to 16 residues. The V segment lost 0 bases and the J segment 1 base; nucleotides outside the gene matches: 3. CDR1 and CDR2 from the germline V gene are DFQATT and SNEGSKA (reference sequence). The CDR3 loop is CSARDPGQGNTGELFF. Written as DNA, the CDR3 is TGCAGTGCTAGAGATCCGGGACAGGGGAACACCGGGGAGCTGTTTTTT.

This clonotype was counted between two and nine times. Here the CDR3 DNA reads TGCAGTGCTAGAAAGACAGGAGTCAGCACAGATACGCAGTATTTT. Encoded protein: CSARKTGVSTDTQYF. The genes are TRBV20-1 and TRBJ2-3; possible D gene TRBD1, 6 bases. The CDR3 has 15 amino acids. Trimming cost V 2 bases and J 0 bases, with 12 bases left between them. CDR1 is DFQATT, CDR2 SNEGSKA, per germline (reference sequence).

The chain joins TRBV5-1 to TRBJ2-1; D gene unclear. The CDR3 has 16 residues. CDR1 and CDR2 from the germline V gene are SGHRS and YFSETQ. V lost 0 bases and J lost 4, with 14 bases in between. CDR3 coding DNA: TGCGCCAGCAGCTTGGAGGATAGTGACTTATACAATGAGCAGTTCTTC. Translation: CASSLEDSDLYNEQFF. The full variable domain, with the rest looked up from reference TRBV5-1 and TRBJ2-1, is KAGVTQTPRYLIKTRGQQVTLSCSPISGHRSVSWYQQTPGQGLQFLFEYFSETQRNKGNFPGRFSGRQFSNSRSEMNVSTLELGDSALYLCASSLEDSDLYNEQFFGPGTRLTVL.

This rearrangement joins TRBV9 to TRBJ1-6; TRBD1 agrees at 8 bases. Losses at the gene ends were 3 bases for V and 10 bases for J; bases not matched to a gene: 3. CDR3 length: 13 amino acids. Germline CDR1 is SGDLS and CDR2 is YYNGEE. CDR3 amino acids: CASSATGGSPLHF. The CDR3 coding sequence is TGTGCCAGCAGCGCCACAGGGGGGTCACCCCTCCACTTT.

This chain connects TRBV29-1 to TRBJ1-1, with a tentative D call TRBD1 (5 bases). There are 14 residues in the CDR3. The germline V gene has CDR1 SQVTM and CDR2 ANQGSEA. The germline V and J ends were trimmed by 1 base and 1 base, with 10 bases remaining between them. This CDR3 reads CSVEGGHKNTEAFF. DNA for the CDR3: TGCAGCGTTGAAGGGGGCCATAAGAACACTGAAGCTTTCTTT.

Only a few counts were recorded for this clonotype. The V and J genes are TRBV15 and TRBJ2-2; 9 nucleotides line up with TRBD1. The junction had 4 bases not matched to a gene; V was cut back by 4 bases and J by 4 bases. This CDR3 region has 15 residues. The germline V gene encodes CDR1 LNHNV and CDR2 YYDKDF (reference sequence). The CDR3 DNA reads TGTGCCACCAGCAACCAGGGACAGGGCACCGGGGAGCTGTTTTTT. Its translation: CATSNQGQGTGELFF.

In the case of this clonotype: A junction end diverges from the germline sequence, so it may reflect a read error. V is TRBV12-3 or TRBV12-4 and J is TRBJ2-1; TRBD2 aligns across 10 bases. CDR3 length equals 14 residues. CDR3 residues: CASSLAGEFNEQFF. DNA of the CDR3: TGTGCCAGCAGTCTAGCGGGGGAGTTCAATGAGCAGTTCTTC.

This clonotype was seen more than once but under ten times. V and J are TRBV20-1 and TRBJ2-1; TRBD1 aligns across 7 bases. V lost 1 base to trimming and J lost 3 bases; unmatched junction nucleotides: 6. Germline assignment: CDR1 DFQATT and CDR2 SNEGSKA (reference sequence). The CDR3 has 15 amino acids. This CDR3 is CSARGQGQIYNEQFF. The CDR3 coding sequence is TGCAGTGCTAGAGGACAGGGCCAGATCTACAATGAGCAGTTCTTC.

As regards this clonotype: At one of its ends the junction is not consistent with the germline gene, which may arise from a read error. J is TRBJ2-7 and V is TRBV5-1; 7 nucleotides align to TRBD1. The CDR3 consists of 13 residues. Germline CDR1 is SGHRS and CDR2 is YFSETQ. The CDR3 sequence is CAISLGTVYEQYF. As DNA, the CDR3 is TGCGCCATCAGCTTGGGGACAGTCTACGAGCAGTACTTC.

V gene TRBV29-1 combines with J gene TRBJ2-7; 12 bases fit TRBD2. This CDR3 contains 14 residues. Looked up from germline, CDR1 is SQVTM and CDR2 is ANQGSEA. The J segment lost 0 bases and the V segment lost 7 bases, leaving 4 bases of the junction unmatched. In DNA form, the CDR3 reads TGCAGCGCTGGACTAGCGGGACCCTCCTACGAGCAGTACTTC. Translated, it gives CSAGLAGPSYEQYF.

The V and J genes are TRBV5-1 and TRBJ2-7, with D possibly matching TRBD1 (6 bases). The germline V and J ends were trimmed by 1 base and 1 base, with 12 bases remaining between them. The CDR3 extends over 15 amino acids. Germline-derived CDR1 and CDR2 are SGHRS and YFSETQ. The CDR3 loop reads CASSLLPGESYEQYF. CDR3 sequence (DNA): TGCGCCAGCAGCTTGCTTCCAGGGGAGTCCTACGAGCAGTACTTC.